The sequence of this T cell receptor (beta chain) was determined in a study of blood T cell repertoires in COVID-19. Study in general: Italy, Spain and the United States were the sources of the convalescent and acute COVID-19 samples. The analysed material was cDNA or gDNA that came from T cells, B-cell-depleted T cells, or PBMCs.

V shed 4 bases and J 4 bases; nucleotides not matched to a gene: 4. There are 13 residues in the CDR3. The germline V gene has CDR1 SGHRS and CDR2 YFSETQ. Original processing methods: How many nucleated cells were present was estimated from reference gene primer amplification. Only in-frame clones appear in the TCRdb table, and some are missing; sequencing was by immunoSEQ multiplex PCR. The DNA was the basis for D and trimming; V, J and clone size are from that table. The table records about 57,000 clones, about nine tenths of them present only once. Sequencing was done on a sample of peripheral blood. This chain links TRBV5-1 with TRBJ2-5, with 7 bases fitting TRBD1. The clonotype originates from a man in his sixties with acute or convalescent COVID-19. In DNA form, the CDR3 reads TGCGCCAGCAGCCTAGACAGGGTAGAGACCCAGTACTTC. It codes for CASSLDRVETQYF.